The TCR beta chain described here comes from a study of regulatory and conventional T cells in breast cancer. TCRdb ran MiXCR on the PCR reads and lists one entry per CDR3 protein. The repertoire has about 10,000 distinct CDR3 sequences, approximately 30% of them found once; the top ten carry around 5.9%. A few counts support this clonotype. The V and J ends lost 6 bases and 0 bases respectively, with 13 bases between them. In germline, CDR1 is SQVTM, CDR2 ANQGSEA. This CDR3 region has 14 residues. Input material: conventional T cells from blood. V is TRBV29-1 and J is TRBJ2-3, with D perhaps TRBD1 (6 bases). The clonotype was recovered from a male donor in good health. In DNA form, the CDR3 reads TGCAGCGTGGGGGCCAGACTGAGCACAGATACGCAGTATTTT. It codes for CSVGARLSTDTQYF.